Included here is one T cell receptor beta chain sequence, with context. This clonotype was seen ten or more times. Its binding antigen is unknown. Per-nucleotide qualities are absent, and no much larger clonotype sits a single base away. These data originate in a study of T cells after yellow fever vaccination (dated by TCRdb to 2018 to 2020). Looking at the study overall: Libraries from fractions with low cell numbers were prepared with the SMART-Seq v4 Ultra Low Input RNA kit. To track T-cell clones before and after primary and booster YFV17D yellow fever vaccination, bulk TCR alpha and beta repertoires were sequenced longitudinally. Two healthy male donors, one aged 18 to 29 and one aged 30 to 40 years, made up the cohort. Blood was collected at multiple timepoints before and after primary and secondary immunization, and bulk PBMC replicates and cell subsets were isolated.

The sample's treatment or condition, from its label and the paper: live attenuated yellow fever vaccine strain. A standard Ficoll-Paque protocol was used to isolate PBMCs from peripheral blood. CD4 and CD8 T-cell fractions were isolated with Dynabeads CD4 and CD8 positive selection kits. RNA was extracted with TriZol from bulk PBMCs, CD4 and CD8 fractions, and dextramer-positive and dextramer-negative fractions. Study-wide conclusions, independent of this receptor: A small share of clonotypes occurred in both CD4 and CD8 compartments, likely arising from convergent recombination. Most clones expanded after primary vaccination were re-detected after the booster (about 96% of CD4 and roughly 87% of CD8), suggesting broad memory maintenance. Compared with the primary T-cell response, the secondary T-cell response was weaker but faster, peaking on day 5 rather than day 15. FACS-sorted repertoires could contain abundant contaminating clonotypes from the bulk population, so computational filtering was required. Because only two donors were included in the study, the extent to which the findings can be generalized is limited.

Reading from cysteine to phenylalanine, the CDR3 counts 12 amino acids. The read is trimmed to its CDR3 DNA, 36 bases read in frame from base 1. From a lookup of the germline V gene, CDR1 and CDR2 are SGHVS and FQNEAQ. Trimming costs V 3 bases and J 4 bases, and their ends lie 6 bases apart. TCR cDNA was synthesized by 5'RACE template switching, through which a universal primer site and unique molecular identifiers were introduced. Priming of cDNA synthesis was performed from both the TCR alpha and TCR beta constant segments. Two PCR steps were used to amplify libraries, with sample barcodes and sequencing adapters being added in the second step. Sequencing of libraries was performed on Illumina HiSeq 2500 (2x100 bp) or NovaSeq (2x150 bp). As for the authors' bioinformatics: Reads were demultiplexed and collapsed into UMI consensus sequences with MIGEC, and V(D)J alignment was performed with MiXCR. Clonotypes responding to the vaccine were identified with edgeR on replicate PBMC samples, with the criteria of FDR below 0.01 and a log2 fold change above 5 up to day 15. Each bulk clonotype received a CD4 or CD8 identity based on whether the sequenced CD4 or CD8 repertoire contained that clonotype at higher abundance. Clones were called with MiXCR by TCRdb after fastp trimmed the public reads at Q25, and only in-frame beta chains were retained. Each record represents a unique CDR3 protein, reported with the most common genes and DNA among its rows. The V and J calls were not made by the authors but by TCRdb's processing. This sample has over 100,000 distinct CDR3 sequences in its table, and around 8.6% of those were observed once. About 25% of the sample is held by the ten biggest clonotypes.

Sequencing was performed on CD8+ T cells sorted from PBMCs, taken 45 days after the yellow fever booster vaccination. Recombination linked TRBV7-8 to TRBJ2-5, with the D segment identity uncertain. The sequence came from a young man who received the YFV17D yellow fever vaccine. CDR3 protein: CASSFVLETQYF. The DNA reads TGTGCCAGCAGCTTCGTTTTAGAGACCCAGTACTTC.